The clone carrying this T cell receptor beta chain was detected only once. This CDR3 region has 15 residues. V lost 5 bases, J lost 0 bases, and 13 bases lay in between. The germline CDR1 and CDR2 sequences are SGHTA and FQGNSA. The data were taken from a study of T cell responses to AZD1222 COVID-19 vaccine. Produced via immunoSEQ multiplex PCR; TCRdb's table is partial and in-frame only. Among more than 85,000 clones listed, roughly four fifths were seen once. The receptor was derived from an adult in good health. Sequencing was performed on peripheral blood, taken on day 0 of AZD1222 vaccination. J is TRBJ1-2 and V is TRBV7-2; possible D gene TRBD1, 5 bases. Here the CDR3 DNA reads TGTGCCAGCAGCGCCGGGACGGGAACTAACTATGGCTACACCTTC. It encodes CASSAGTGTNYGYTF.